The 20 T cell receptor beta chains reported below all come from one sample, sequenced in a study of blood T cell repertoires in COVID-19. Sequencing was performed with immunoSEQ multiplex PCR; in TCRdb, only in-frame clones are kept and a portion is missing. The table lists some 180,000 clones, 85% of them singletons, with around 8.4% in the top ten. Source material: peripheral blood. These TCRs come from a woman older than 75 with COVID-19, enrolled during active disease.

The chain links TRBV5-1 to TRBJ2-3, with 7 bases that match TRBD1. V gave up 5 bases and J gave up 3 bases; unmatched junction bases: 9. This CDR3 region has 15 residues. Germline V gene data show CDR1 as SGHRS and CDR2 as YFSETQ. The CDR3 sequence is CASRPQGESTDTQYF. In DNA, the CDR3 is TGCGCCAGCAGACCCCAGGGGGAGTCTACAGATACGCAGTATTTT.

The chain joins TRBV2 to TRBJ2-7; D is perhaps TRBD2 (7 bases). The CDR3 is made up of 16 amino acids. Trimming left V 5 bases short and J 5 bases short, with 22 bases between. Germline CDR1 and CDR2: SNHLY and FYNNEI. In nucleotides, the CDR3 is TGTGCCAGCAGTCCCCTAGGGGGGGCGAGTGTGGACGAGCAGTACTTC. It specifies CASSPLGGASVDEQYF.

The chain joins TRBV28 to TRBJ2-4, with a possible D match to TRBD1 (6 bases). CDR3 length: 15 amino acids. Germline lookup yields CDR1 MDHEN and CDR2 SYDVKM. The ends were cut back, 5 bases at V and 8 bases at J, with 19 bases in the middle. The CDR3 reads CASSASGEGVDIQYF. As DNA, the CDR3 is TGTGCCAGCAGTGCCTCTGGTGAGGGGGTTGACATTCAGTACTTC. Variable domain in full (rest from reference TRBV28 and TRBJ2-4): DVKVTQSSRYLVKRTGEKVFLECVQDMDHENMFWYRQDPGLGLRLIYFSYDVKMKEKGDIPEGYSVSREKKERFSLILESASTNQTSMYLCASSASGEGVDIQYFGAGTRLSVL.

The chain uses TRBV7-8 and TRBJ1-2; 8 nucleotides agree with TRBD1. The germline V gene has CDR1 SGHVS and CDR2 FQNEAQ. CDR3 length equals 18 residues. V gave up 2 bases and J gave up 1 base; unmatched junction bases: 12. CDR3 DNA sequence: TGTGCCAGCAGCTTAACACCACCCGGGACAGGAATTAACTATGGCTACACCTTC. Translating gives CASSLTPPGTGINYGYTF.

The V and J genes are TRBV5-1 and TRBJ2-7, with TRBD1 matching 7 bases. The CDR3 contains 13 residues. Germline V gene data show CDR1 as SGHRS and CDR2 as YFSETQ. V shed 4 bases and J 4 bases; nucleotides not matched to a gene: 5. The CDR3 protein is CASSRDSKYEQYF. CDR3 DNA: TGCGCCAGCAGCAGGGACAGCAAATACGAGCAGTACTTC.

The chain links TRBV5-4 to TRBJ2-7; 8 nucleotides line up with TRBD1. V was clipped by 1 base and J by 9 bases; unmatched bases: 6. The germline gives CDR1 SGHNT, CDR2 YYREEE (reference sequence). The CDR3 has 13 amino acids. The CDR3 DNA is TGTGCCAGCAGCTTGTACAGGGGGGAAGTGCAGTACTTC. Its protein product is CASSLYRGEVQYF.

The genes are TRBV5-4 and TRBJ2-7, with TRBD2 identical over 7 bases. Per germline, CDR1 SGHNT and CDR2 YYREEE (reference sequence). This CDR3 spans 14 amino acids. The trim removed 0 bases at V and 4 bases at J, leaving 4 bases unmatched. In DNA, the CDR3 is TGTGCCAGCAGCTTGGAGGGCGGGAGTTACGAGCAGTACTTC. It encodes CASSLEGGSYEQYF.

V usage is TRBV9 and J usage is TRBJ2-1; 8 bases map to TRBD2. V trimming: 4 bases; J trimming: 8 bases; junction bases outside the gene matches: 8. Germline CDR1 and CDR2: SGDLS and YYNGEE. The CDR3 sequence is 14 residues long. The CDR3 loop reads CASSSREGIHEQFF. The CDR3 coding sequence is TGTGCCAGCAGCTCCCGGGAGGGGATCCATGAGCAGTTCTTC.

This chain uses TRBV7-2 with TRBJ2-2; 9 positions match TRBD1. From germline, CDR1 is SGHTA and CDR2 FQGNSA. The junction had 3 bases not matched to a gene; V was cut back by 0 bases and J by 4 bases. This CDR3 region has 16 residues. Here the CDR3 reads CASSLAGTGITGELFF. The CDR3 DNA reads TGTGCCAGCAGCTTAGCCGGGACAGGGATCACCGGGGAGCTGTTTTTT.

This chain uses TRBV2 with TRBJ1-2, with 7 nucleotides matching TRBD1. From germline, CDR1 is SNHLY and CDR2 FYNNEI. The CDR3 consists of 14 residues. V lost 0 bases and J lost 4; bases outside the gene matches: 2. The CDR3 loop reads CASSEARDSYGYTF. As DNA, the CDR3 is TGTGCCAGCAGTGAAGCGCGGGACAGCTATGGCTACACCTTC.

This clone is a singleton in its sample. The rearrangement joins TRBV6-5 to TRBJ2-7, with 8 nucleotides matching TRBD2. The CDR3 sequence is 12 residues long. CDR1 is MNHEY, CDR2 SVGAGI, per germline. V lost 7 bases to trimming and J lost 6 bases; unmatched junction nucleotides: 5. CDR3 DNA: TGTGCCAGCAAAGGACTAGCTGGCGAGCAGTACTTC. Protein sequence: CASKGLAGEQYF.

This clone occurred a few times. The V call is TRBV27, the J call TRBJ2-7, with 10 bases fitting TRBD2. V was pared by 0 bases and J by 1 base, with 0 bases of the junction left unmatched. The CDR3 runs 15 residues. CDR1 and CDR2 (germline): MNHEY, SMNVEV (reference sequence). CDR3 sequence: CASSLSTSGSYEQYF. DNA of the CDR3: TGTGCCAGCAGTTTATCGACTAGCGGGTCCTACGAGCAGTACTTC.

This clone has a handful of counts. The gene calls are TRBV4-1 and TRBJ1-2; no definite D call. V shed 0 bases and J shed 12 bases, with 14 bases lying between them. The CDR3 runs to 13 residues. Germline CDR1 and CDR2: MGHRA and YSYEKL. The DNA for the CDR3 is TGCGCCAGCAGCCAAGATCGAGAAGGAGGCCACACCTTC. Translation: CASSQDREGGHTF.

This clone has just one count. The chain recombines TRBV24-1 with TRBJ2-5; D ambiguous. Germline lookup yields CDR1 KGHDR and CDR2 SFDVKD. The CDR3 loop spans 15 amino acids. V dropped 3 bases and J dropped 3 bases, with 13 bases sitting between them. This CDR3 is CATSDAQALKETQYF. In DNA form, the CDR3 reads TGTGCCACCAGTGATGCGCAGGCCCTAAAAGAGACCCAGTACTTC.

The table lists this clone with a count of one. The chain joins TRBV5-6 to TRBJ2-3; the D gene is possibly TRBD2 (6 bases). Deletions cut 1 base from V and 2 bases from J, with 8 bases between. The CDR3 consists of 14 residues. Germline V gives CDR1 SGHDT, CDR2 YYEEEE. The CDR3 spells CASSLRGITDTQYF. The CDR3 DNA sequence: TGTGCCAGCAGCTTGCGGGGGATCACAGATACGCAGTATTTT.

V usage is TRBV27 and J usage is TRBJ1-3, with TRBD1 matching over 8 bases. Germline assignment: CDR1 MNHEY and CDR2 SMNVEV (reference sequence). V shed 5 bases, J shed 0 bases, and the junction held 3 bases outside the gene matches. This CDR3 is 15 amino acids long. CDR3 bases: TGTGCCAGCAGTCGACAGGGGAGCTCTGGAAACACCATATATTTT. Translating gives CASSRQGSSGNTIYF.

This sequence joins TRBV11-1 and TRBJ2-2, with D perhaps TRBD2 (6 bases). CDR1 SGHAT and CDR2 FQDESV come from the germline V gene (reference sequence). The CDR3 has 13 residues. V was pared by 4 bases and J by 5 bases, with 8 bases between. CDR3 in amino acids: CASSYGGTGELFF. The CDR3 coding sequence is TGTGCCAGCAGCTATGGGGGGACCGGGGAGCTGTTTTTT.

This clone was seen once. This chain joins TRBV5-6 and TRBJ2-1, with 12 bases matching TRBD2. V dropped 1 base and J dropped 6; count of bases not matched to a gene: 5. Germline CDR1 is SGHDT and CDR2 is YYEEEE. CDR3 length: 16 amino acids. The CDR3 spells CASSLYPSGRANEQFF. The CDR3 region has the DNA TGTGCCAGCAGCTTGTATCCTAGCGGGAGGGCCAATGAGCAGTTCTTC.

V is TRBV7-9 and J is TRBJ1-4; 9 nucleotides agree with TRBD1. The germline gives CDR1 SEHNR, CDR2 FQNEAQ (reference sequence). Losses at the gene ends were 3 bases for V and 14 bases for J; bases not matched to a gene: 7. This CDR3 has 13 residues. CDR3 sequence: CASSFGQGSLLFF. CDR3 nucleotides: TGTGCCAGCAGCTTTGGACAGGGGAGTCTCCTGTTTTTT. The full variable domain, with the rest looked up from reference TRBV7-9 and TRBJ1-4, is DTGVSQNPRHKITKRGQNVTFRCDPISEHNRLYWYRQTLGQGPEFLTYFQNEAQLEKSRLLSDRFSAERPKGSFSTLEIQRTEQGDSAMYLCASSFGQGSLLFFGSGTQLSVL.

Here the CDR3 DNA reads TGTGCCAGCAGTTTAGGACAGCGGGGCGTGGGCGAGCAGTACTTC. It yields the protein CASSLGQRGVGEQYF. The chain employs TRBV27 and TRBJ2-7; TRBD2 is a possible D gene (7 bases). Trimming took 2 bases from V and 6 from J, leaving 17 bases between them. The CDR3 extends over 15 amino acids. Germline V gene lookup returns CDR1 MNHEY and CDR2 SMNVEV (reference sequence).